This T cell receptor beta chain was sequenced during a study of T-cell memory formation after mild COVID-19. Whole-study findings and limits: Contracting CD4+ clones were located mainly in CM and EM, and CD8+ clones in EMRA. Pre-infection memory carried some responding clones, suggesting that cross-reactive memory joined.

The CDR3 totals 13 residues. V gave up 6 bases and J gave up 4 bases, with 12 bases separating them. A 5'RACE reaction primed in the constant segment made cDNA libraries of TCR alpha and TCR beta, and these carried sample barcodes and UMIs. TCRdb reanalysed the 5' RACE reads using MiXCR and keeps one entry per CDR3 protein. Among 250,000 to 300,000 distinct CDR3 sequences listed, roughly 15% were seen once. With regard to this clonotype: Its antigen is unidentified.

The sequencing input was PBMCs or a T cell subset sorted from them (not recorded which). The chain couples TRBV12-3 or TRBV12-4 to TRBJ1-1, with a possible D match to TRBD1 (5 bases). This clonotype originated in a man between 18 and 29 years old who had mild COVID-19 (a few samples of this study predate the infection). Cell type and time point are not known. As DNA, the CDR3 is TGTGCCAGCAGCCACCGGGGGGGCACTGAAGCTTTCTTT. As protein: CASSHRGGTEAFF.